What follows are 14 T cell receptor beta chains derived from one specimen sequenced in a study of cytomegalovirus exposure and HLA in healthy donors (dated 2017 in TCRdb). Libraries came from the immunoSEQ multiplex PCR assay. The multiplex PCR relied on a mix of 60 forward primers for TCR Vbeta segments and 13 reverse primers for TCR Jbeta segments. TCRdb retrieved this table from immuneACCESS and kept in-frame rearrangements only. Not all clones are present; in checked studies, unresolved V genes account for under half, and no reason is known for the remainder. A total of 110,000 or so clones appear in this sample, roughly 72% of them only once. In total, the top ten clones hold 4% to 5% of the sample. Material for sequencing was PBMCs. These receptor sequences come from a woman between 35 and 50 years old in good health and CMV-seropositive.

This sequence joins TRBV5-4 and TRBJ2-3; a possible D gene is TRBD2 (5 bases). Between the trimmed V and J ends, which lost 4 bases and 0 bases, there was a span of 9 bases. Germline V CDR1 and CDR2: SGHNT, YYREEE (reference sequence). This CDR3 contains 14 residues. The CDR3, as DNA: TGTGCCAGCAGCCCCACGGGGAGCACAGATACGCAGTATTTT. The encoded protein is CASSPTGSTDTQYF. The full variable domain, its missing parts supplied by reference TRBV5-4 and TRBJ2-3, is ETGVTQSPTHLIKTRGQQVTLRCSSQSGHNTVSWYQQALGQGPQFIFQYYREEENGRGNFPPRFSGLQFPNYSSELNVNALELDDSALYLCASSPTGSTDTQYFGPGTRLTVL.

The gene calls are TRBV19 and TRBJ2-3, with TRBD2 matching 7 bases. J gave up 5 bases and V 5 bases, and 7 bases lay outside the gene matches. The CDR3 runs 14 residues. The germline V gene encodes CDR1 LNHDA and CDR2 SQIVND (reference sequence). The CDR3 sequence: CASSLLLAGDTQYF. The CDR3 bases are TGTGCCAGTAGTCTCCTCTTAGCGGGAGATACGCAGTATTTT.

This clone was seen a few times. The rearrangement joins TRBV5-4 to TRBJ2-2, with TRBD1 as a possible D gene (6 bases). CDR3 length: 16 amino acids. Germline V gene data show CDR1 as SGHNT and CDR2 as YYREEE (reference sequence). The V gene lost 1 base and the J gene lost 2 bases, with 12 bases spanning the gap. The CDR3 nucleotides are TGTGCCAGCAGCTTGTATCGGGGACAAAACACCGGGGAGCTGTTTTTT. It yields the protein CASSLYRGQNTGELFF.

This clone was counted between two and nine times. The chain combines TRBV7-2 with TRBJ2-7, with D unresolved. CDR1 is SGHTA, CDR2 FQGNSA, per germline. The CDR3 loop spans 14 amino acids. Between the trimmed V and J ends, which lost 1 base and 0 bases, there was a span of 7 bases. The CDR3 here is CASSLDPSSYEQYF. The CDR3 nucleotides read TGTGCCAGCAGCTTAGACCCGAGCTCCTACGAGCAGTACTTC. Based on the CDR3 plus reference TRBV7-2 and TRBJ2-7, the full variable domain is GAGVSQSPSNKVTEKGKDVELRCDPISGHTALYWYRQSLGQGLEFLIYFQGNSAPDKSGLPSDRFSAERTGGSVSTLTIQRTQQEDSAVYLCASSLDPSSYEQYFGPGTRLTVT.

This clone was observed a single time. The chain combines TRBV2 with TRBJ1-1, with a tentative D call TRBD1 (5 bases). The CDR3 totals 14 residues. Germline assignment: CDR1 SNHLY and CDR2 FYNNEI. Trimming pared 2 bases from V and 3 bases from J, leaving 10 bases between. The CDR3 region is CASSELGGYTEAFF. Here the CDR3 DNA reads TGTGCCAGCAGTGAACTGGGGGGGTACACTGAAGCTTTCTTT.

The chain uses TRBV13 and TRBJ1-1, with 7 bases lining up with TRBD1. The CDR3 is 18 residues long. V lost 0 bases to trimming and J lost 1 base; unmatched junction nucleotides: 11. CDR1 and CDR2 (germline): PRHDT, FYEKMQ (reference sequence). CDR3 coding DNA: TGTGCCAGCAGCTTAGGGACAGGGATTACTAGAGAGAACACTGAAGCTTTCTTT. Translating it yields CASSLGTGITRENTEAFF. Full variable domain (outside the CDR3, taken from reference TRBV13 and TRBJ1-1): AAGVIQSPRHLIKEKRETATLKCYPIPRHDTVYWYQQGPGQDPQFLISFYEKMQSDKGSIPDRFSAQQFSDYHSELNMSSLELGDSALYFCASSLGTGITRENTEAFFGQGTRLTVV.

This clone was seen a few times. J is TRBJ2-5 and V is TRBV7-9; a possible D gene is TRBD1 (6 bases). Deletions cut 5 bases from V and 2 bases from J, with 15 bases between. CDR1 is SEHNR and CDR2 is FQNEAQ in the germline V gene (reference sequence). The length of the CDR3 is 15 residues. The CDR3, as DNA: TGTGCCAGCAGCGATAAGGGACAACTACAAGAGACCCAGTACTTC. It yields the protein CASSDKGQLQETQYF.

V is TRBV18 and J is TRBJ2-7; the match to TRBD2 covers 7 bases. Germline V gene sequence: CDR1 KGHSH, CDR2 LQKENI. Germline trimming cut 3 bases from V and 7 bases from J; bases unmatched to any gene: 6. The CDR3 runs 13 residues. The CDR3 reads CASSPGGRREQYF. The CDR3 nucleotides read TGTGCCAGCTCACCGGGCGGGAGAAGAGAGCAGTACTTC.

J is TRBJ2-5 and V is TRBV5-6; possible D gene TRBD1, 5 bases. CDR1 is SGHDT, CDR2 YYEEEE, per germline. V was shortened by 2 bases and J by 2 bases, with 13 bases between the two germline ends. The CDR3 loop spans 15 amino acids. CDR3 DNA sequence: TGTGCCAGCAGCTTCAATGCAGGGCTGCAAGAGACCCAGTACTTC. Protein: CASSFNAGLQETQYF.

The chain couples TRBV19 to TRBJ2-7, with D possibly matching TRBD2 (5 bases). The germline V gene has CDR1 LNHDA and CDR2 SQIVND (reference sequence). This CDR3 has 15 amino acids. Trimming stripped 1 base from V and 3 bases from J, with 13 bases between. CDR3 region: CASSIGGRGFYEQYF. The CDR3 DNA is TGTGCCAGTAGTATAGGCGGACGGGGTTTCTACGAGCAGTACTTC.

This clone appeared a single time. The chain carries TRBV14 and TRBJ1-2, with D unresolved. CDR1 is SGHDN, CDR2 FVKESK, per germline. V gave up 1 base and J gave up 5 bases, with 8 bases separating them. The CDR3 runs to 13 residues. The CDR3 DNA follows: TGTGCCAGCAGCCAAGGATTGCAGTATGGCTACACCTTC. Encoded protein: CASSQGLQYGYTF.

The gene calls are TRBV5-6 and TRBJ1-2; weak D call: TRBD1 (6 bases). The CDR3 spans 19 residues. With 4 bases removed from V and 3 bases from J, the gap between germline ends came to 28 bases. CDR1 and CDR2 from the germline V gene are SGHDT and YYEEEE. The chain's CDR3 is CASSPVGQSPGASHYGYTF. CDR3 DNA sequence: TGTGCCAGCAGCCCGGTAGGACAGTCTCCTGGGGCTTCTCACTATGGCTACACCTTC.

The chain joins TRBV6-6 to TRBJ1-6; 7 positions match TRBD1. This CDR3 has 15 amino acids. Germline loops: CDR1 MNHNY, CDR2 SVGAGI (reference sequence). With 7 bases clipped from V and 7 bases from J, the junction kept 10 bases outside the gene matches. CDR3 DNA sequence: TGTGCCAGCACATTGACAGGGAGCGGGAATTCACCCCTCCACTTT. It is translated as CASTLTGSGNSPLHF.

CDR3 nucleotides: TGTGCCAGCAGTTACTTGGAGCCTGGTTCACCCCTCCACTTT. Translated: CASSYLEPGSPLHF. V is TRBV27 and J is TRBJ1-6, with D uncertain. CDR1 MNHEY and CDR2 SMNVEV come from the germline V gene (reference sequence). Trimming left V 4 bases short and J 9 bases short, with 13 bases between. The CDR3 has 14 residues.